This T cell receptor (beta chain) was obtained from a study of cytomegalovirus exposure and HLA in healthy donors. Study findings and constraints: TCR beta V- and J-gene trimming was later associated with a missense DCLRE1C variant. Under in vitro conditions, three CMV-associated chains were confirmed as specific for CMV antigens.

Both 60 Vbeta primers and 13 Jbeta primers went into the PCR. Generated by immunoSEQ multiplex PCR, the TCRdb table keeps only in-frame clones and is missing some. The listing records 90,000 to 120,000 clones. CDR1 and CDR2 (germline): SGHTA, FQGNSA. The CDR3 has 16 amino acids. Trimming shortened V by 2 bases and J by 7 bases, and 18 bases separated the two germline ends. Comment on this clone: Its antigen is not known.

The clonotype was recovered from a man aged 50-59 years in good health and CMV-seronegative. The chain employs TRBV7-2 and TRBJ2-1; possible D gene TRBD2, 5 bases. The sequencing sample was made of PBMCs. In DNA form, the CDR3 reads TGTGCCAGCAGCTTAATATTCGGACTTAGGATGAATGAGCAGTTCTTC. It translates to CASSLIFGLRMNEQFF.